The 22 T cell receptor beta chains reported below all come from one sample, sequenced in a study of Tregs in tolerant kidney transplant recipients. Using immunoSEQ multiplex PCR, the repertoire was profiled, and TCRdb retains in-frame clones only, with some absent. Of more than 60,000 clones listed, more than 95% were seen once; the top ten hold around 0.58%. The starting material was CD4+ T cells from blood, obtained before the transplant. Receptor source: a human donor who received a combined kidney and bone marrow transplant.

This chain links TRBV19 with TRBJ2-1; the D gene is possibly TRBD1 (6 bases). V was shortened by 1 base and J by 5 bases, with 9 bases between the two germline ends. The germline gives CDR1 LNHDA, CDR2 SQIVND (reference sequence). CDR3 length: 14 residues. In DNA, the CDR3 is TGTGCCAGTAGTATAGGGGACAACAACAATGAGCAGTTCTTC. Its protein product is CASSIGDNNNEQFF.

V gene TRBV6-1 combines with J gene TRBJ1-1, with 7 bases that match TRBD1. V trimming: 6 bases; J trimming: 7 bases; junction bases outside the gene matches: 8. The CDR3 length is 13 residues. The germline V gene encodes CDR1 MNHNS and CDR2 SASEGT. The CDR3 sequence: CASSFGTDYEAFF. CDR3 bases: TGTGCCAGCAGCTTTGGGACAGATTATGAAGCTTTCTTT.

The V gene is TRBV5-4, the J gene TRBJ2-7, with TRBD2 as a possible D gene (5 bases). The length of the CDR3 is 12 residues. CDR1 and CDR2 (germline): SGHNT, YYREEE (reference sequence). The V end was cut by 2 bases, the J end by 7 bases, with 10 bases between. CDR3 bases: TGTGCCAGCAGCTTATGGACTCGAGAGCAGTACTTC. This sequence encodes CASSLWTREQYF.

The V call is TRBV18, the J call TRBJ1-4, with D perhaps matching TRBD1 (6 bases). This CDR3 spans 13 amino acids. Trimming removed 8 bases from V and 5 bases from J, with 12 bases in between. Germline assignment: CDR1 KGHSH and CDR2 LQKENI. The CDR3 is CASKGQLNEKLFF. CDR3 nucleotides: TGTGCCAGCAAAGGACAGTTAAATGAAAAACTGTTTTTT.

This chain links TRBV7-7 with TRBJ2-1; possible D gene TRBD2, 7 bases. CDR1 and CDR2 from the germline V gene are SSHAT and FNYEAQ (reference sequence). The V gene lost 5 bases and the J gene lost 4 bases, with 18 bases spanning the gap. The CDR3 extends over 16 amino acids. The CDR3 protein is CASSRRGAPPYNEQFF. In DNA, the CDR3 is TGTGCCAGCAGCCGACGGGGGGCCCCCCCTTACAATGAGCAGTTCTTC.

This chain links TRBV4-1 with TRBJ1-4; 11 bases agree with TRBD1. Germline values: CDR1 MGHRA, CDR2 YSYEKL. There are 17 residues in the CDR3. With 11 bases clipped from V and 8 bases from J, the junction kept 19 bases outside the gene matches. The CDR3 region has the DNA TGCGCCCCCCCTACGGGACCGGGACAGGGGGAAAAGGAAAAACTGTTTTTT. Encoded protein: CAPPTGPGQGEKEKLFF.

V and J are TRBV25-1 and TRBJ1-2; the D is unclear. V gave up 6 bases and J gave up 5 bases, with 10 bases separating them. CDR1 and CDR2 (germline): MGHDK, SYGVNS. The CDR3 is made up of 12 amino acids. The CDR3: CASRDWRYGYTF. As DNA, the CDR3 is TGTGCCAGCAGGGATTGGCGGTATGGCTACACCTTC.

This chain joins TRBV7-2 and TRBJ2-5; TRBD1 matches at 7 bases. Germline CDR1 is SGHTA and CDR2 is FQGNSA. The CDR3 is 17 residues long. The junction had 12 bases not matched to a gene; V was cut back by 3 bases and J by 2 bases. In nucleotides, the CDR3 is TGTGCCAGCAGCTTCTTTTTAAGGGACAGCCGACAAGAGACCCAGTACTTC. Its protein product is CASSFFLRDSRQETQYF.

CDR3 in amino acids: CASSPVRGRTEAFF. DNA for the CDR3: TGTGCCAGCAGCCCAGTTCGGGGTCGCACTGAAGCTTTCTTT. This chain uses TRBV11-2 with TRBJ1-1; D is uncertain. This CDR3 region has 14 residues. Trimming removed 5 bases from V and 4 bases from J, with 14 bases in between. Germline loops: CDR1 SGHAT, CDR2 FQNNGV.

The chain carries TRBV6-1 and TRBJ2-7; maybe TRBD2 (6 bases). This CDR3 has 13 amino acids. CDR1 is MNHNS and CDR2 is SASEGT in the germline V gene. The ends were cut back, 6 bases at V and 1 base at J, with 10 bases in the middle. This CDR3 is CASRFSGSYEQYF. CDR3 DNA sequence: TGTGCCAGCAGGTTTAGCGGTTCCTACGAGCAGTACTTC.

This rearrangement joins TRBV5-1 to TRBJ2-5, with TRBD1 as a possible D gene (5 bases). The CDR3 runs 15 residues. V was trimmed by 3 bases and J by 2 bases, leaving 14 bases between them. Germline CDR1 is SGHRS and CDR2 is YFSETQ. CDR3 in DNA: TGCGCCAGCAGCTCCCCAGGGTCACCTCAAGAGACCCAGTACTTC. Translation gives CASSSPGSPQETQYF.

The V gene is TRBV7-2, the J gene TRBJ1-3; 9 positions agree with TRBD1. The CDR3 is made up of 16 amino acids. The V segment lost 6 bases and the J segment 3 bases; nucleotides outside the gene matches: 9. Germline assignment: CDR1 SGHTA and CDR2 FQGNSA. DNA for the CDR3: TGTGCCAGCAGGCCGGGGGGACAGGGTTTTGGAAACACCATATATTTT. Its translation is CASRPGGQGFGNTIYF. Looking up the rest from reference TRBV7-2 and TRBJ1-3 gives the full variable domain: GAGVSQSPSNKVTEKGKDVELRCDPISGHTALYWYRQSLGQGLEFLIYFQGNSAPDKSGLPSDRFSAERTGGSVSTLTIQRTQQEDSAVYLCASRPGGQGFGNTIYFGEGSWLTVV.

This chain uses TRBV7-3 with TRBJ2-2; TRBD2 is a possible D gene (5 bases). CDR3 length: 13 residues. V was clipped by 5 bases and J by 1 base, with 5 bases between them. CDR1 and CDR2 from the germline V gene are SGHTA and FQGTGA. CDR3 in amino acids: CASSRGNTGELFF. The CDR3 DNA follows: TGTGCCAGCAGCCGGGGGAACACCGGGGAGCTGTTTTTT.

The rearrangement uses TRBV29-1 and TRBJ2-1, with 10 bases fitting TRBD2. The V gene's germline CDR1 is SQVTM and CDR2 ANQGSEA. The CDR3 spans 14 residues. V shed 6 bases and J 7 bases; nucleotides not matched to a gene: 9. The CDR3 region is CSVSTSGTDNEQFF. The CDR3 region has the DNA TGCAGCGTGTCTACTAGCGGGACGGATAATGAGCAGTTCTTC.

This rearrangement joins TRBV7-8 to TRBJ2-7; D is undetermined. In germline, CDR1 is SGHVS, CDR2 FQNEAQ. The CDR3 contains 13 residues. The germline V and J ends were trimmed by 5 bases and 0 bases, with 8 bases remaining between them. In DNA, the CDR3 is TGTGCCAGCAGCCCAAGGAGCTCCTACGAGCAGTACTTC. As protein: CASSPRSSYEQYF.

This rearrangement joins TRBV4-3 to TRBJ1-5, with D unresolved. The CDR3 runs 14 residues. CDR1 is LGHNA and CDR2 is YSLEER in the germline V gene. Trimming took off 0 bases at V and 7 bases at J, with 10 bases between the two ends. The CDR3 loop reads CASSQELRGQPQHF. The CDR3, as DNA: TGCGCCAGCAGCCAAGAACTCCGGGGACAGCCCCAGCATTTT.

The gene calls are TRBV2 and TRBJ1-6; 7 positions agree with TRBD1. V lost 8 bases and J lost 5; bases outside the gene matches: 3. This CDR3 has 13 residues. Looked up from germline, CDR1 is SNHLY and CDR2 is FYNNEI. CDR3 bases: TGTGCCAGCTCCGGGACAGATAATTCACCCCTCCACTTT. Its protein is CASSGTDNSPLHF.

This rearrangement joins TRBV4-3 to TRBJ2-7; 8 nucleotides align to TRBD1. The CDR3 sequence is 16 residues long. Germline CDR1 reads LGHNA; CDR2 reads YSLEER. With V trimmed by 0 bases and J by 4 bases, 8 bases remained unmatched. The CDR3 here is CASSQDPGQGPYEQYF. The DNA of the CDR3 is TGCGCCAGCAGCCAAGACCCAGGACAGGGCCCTTACGAGCAGTACTTC.

The chain carries TRBV25-1 and TRBJ1-1; 8 bases agree with TRBD1. Germline lookup yields CDR1 MGHDK and CDR2 SYGVNS. This CDR3 has 14 amino acids. The junction had 6 bases not matched to a gene; V was cut back by 4 bases and J by 5 bases. CDR3 residues: CASSGDRISTEAFF. In DNA, the CDR3 is TGTGCCAGCAGTGGGGACAGGATTAGTACTGAAGCTTTCTTT.

The J gene is TRBJ2-3, the V gene TRBV19; 9 bases are a match to TRBD1. Unmatched junction bases numbered 14, after V lost 9 bases and J lost 4 bases. The CDR3 is 16 amino acids. Germline V gene sequence: CDR1 LNHDA, CDR2 SQIVND (reference sequence). In DNA form, the CDR3 reads TGTGCCAGCAGATCGCCGGGACAGGGATCTGCAGATACGCAGTATTTT. It encodes CASRSPGQGSADTQYF. The full variable domain, completed using reference TRBV19 and TRBJ2-3, is DGGITQSPKYLFRKEGQNVTLSCEQNLNHDAMYWYRQDPGQGLRLIYYSQIVNDFQKGDIAEGYSVSREKKESFPLTVTSAQKNPTAFYLCASRSPGQGSADTQYFGPGTRLTVL.

In its sample, this clone was seen once. The rearrangement uses TRBV7-6 and TRBJ1-5; TRBD1 matches at 10 bases. V trimming: 5 bases; J trimming: 7 bases; junction bases outside the gene matches: 11. The CDR3 loop spans 16 amino acids. Germline V gene sequence: CDR1 SGHVS, CDR2 FNYEAQ. The CDR3: CASSLRRQGARQPQHF. For the CDR3, the DNA is TGTGCCAGCAGCCTCCGGAGACAGGGGGCGCGACAGCCCCAGCATTTT.

The J gene is TRBJ2-1, the V gene TRBV30, with TRBD2 matching over 8 bases. The CDR3 extends over 17 amino acids. J lost 0 bases, V lost 7 bases, and 14 bases had no gene match. Germline V gene sequence: CDR1 GTSNPN, CDR2 SVGIG (reference sequence). The CDR3 coding sequence is TGTGCCTCGATAGGCGGGGGGACCGGCCACTCCTACAATGAGCAGTTCTTC. Protein product: CASIGGGTGHSYNEQFF.